Listed below are T cell receptor beta chains from one sample, sequenced in a study of OX40 agonist ivuxolimab in advanced cancers. The method was immunoSEQ multiplex PCR; TCRdb's version includes in-frame clones alone and lacks a portion of them. In the table there are some 45,000 clones, 80% to 90% of which are singletons. The sequencing here drew on CD4+ or CD8+ T cells sorted from blood, taken in a trial of the OX40 agonist ivuxolimab. The receptor source for this set is an adult with an advanced solid tumor such as melanoma, head and neck, liver or kidney cancer. Both conserved end residues are part of each CDR3. D genes are given only for firm matches. Only some rows state a clone size, as once, few, many or a class for expanded clones.

d_gene: -
j_gene: TRBJ1-1
abundance: -
v_gene: TRBV6-5
CDR3nt: TGTGCCAGCAGTGTCAGGGAAAGGGAAAACACTGAAGCTTTCTTT
CDR3aa: CASSVRERENTEAFF

d_gene: TRBD1
j_gene: TRBJ2-7
abundance: -
v_gene: TRBV28
CDR3nt: TGTGCCAGCAGTGGACAGGCAACCTACGAGCAGTACTTC
CDR3aa: CASSGQATYEQYF

d_gene: TRBD1
j_gene: TRBJ1-1
abundance: -
v_gene: TRBV6-5
CDR3nt: TGTGCCAGCAGTTACTCGAGGGGGCTTGAAGCTTTCTTT
CDR3aa: CASSYSRGLEAFF

d_gene: TRBD2
j_gene: TRBJ2-1
abundance: -
v_gene: TRBV7-6
CDR3nt: TGTGCCAGCAGCTTAGAATGGAGCGGGGGGGAGCGTGAGCAGTTCTTC
CDR3aa: CASSLEWSGGEREQFF

d_gene: -
j_gene: TRBJ2-1
abundance: -
v_gene: TRBV11-3
CDR3nt: TGTGCCAGCAGCTTAAACGCGGGTGCCTACAATGAGCAGTTCTTC
CDR3aa: CASSLNAGAYNEQFF

d_gene: -
j_gene: TRBJ2-3
abundance: -
v_gene: TRBV11-2
CDR3nt: TGTGCCAGCAGCGCGGTGGGTACGCAGTATTTT
CDR3aa: CASSAVGTQYF

d_gene: -
j_gene: TRBJ1-5
abundance: -
v_gene: TRBV4-2
CDR3nt: TGTGCCAGCAGCCCGACAGCCCGCAATCAGCCCCAGCATTTT
CDR3aa: CASSPTARNQPQHF

d_gene: -
j_gene: TRBJ2-3
abundance: once
v_gene: TRBV28
CDR3nt: TGTGCCAGCAGTTCCCCAGGACTCCCGAATCTAGATACGCAGTATTTT
CDR3aa: CASSSPGLPNLDTQYF

d_gene: TRBD1
j_gene: TRBJ2-5
abundance: -
v_gene: TRBV28
CDR3nt: TGTGCCAGCAGTCTCGGGACAGCACAAGAGACCCAGTACTTC
CDR3aa: CASSLGTAQETQYF

d_gene: -
j_gene: TRBJ2-5
abundance: few
v_gene: TRBV7-7
CDR3nt: TGTGCTAGCAGCTTGGGCACGGCGGGGTGGGAGACCCAGTACTTC
CDR3aa: CASSLGTAGWETQYF

d_gene: -
j_gene: TRBJ2-3
abundance: -
v_gene: TRBV19
CDR3nt: TGTGCCAGTAGTATAAGTGGCCCCCCGGATACGCAGTATTTT
CDR3aa: CASSISGPPDTQYF

d_gene: -
j_gene: TRBJ1-4
abundance: -
v_gene: TRBV6-1
CDR3nt: TGTGCCAGCAGTGAAGCGGCTTTTTATCCTAATGAAAAACTGTTTTTT
CDR3aa: CASSEAAFYPNEKLFF

d_gene: -
j_gene: TRBJ1-1
abundance: -
v_gene: TRBV5-4
CDR3nt: TGTGCCAGCAGTTACGAACCGGGACGGATGAACACTGAAGCTTTCTTT
CDR3aa: CASSYEPGRMNTEAFF

d_gene: TRBD1
j_gene: TRBJ1-5
abundance: -
v_gene: TRBV28
CDR3nt: TGTGCCAGCAGTTTTTGGGACAGACGTCAGCCCCAGCATTTT
CDR3aa: CASSFWDRRQPQHF

d_gene: -
j_gene: TRBJ1-1
abundance: -
v_gene: TRBV9
CDR3nt: TGTGCCAGCAGCGTAGCTACACAGAACACTGAAGCTTTCTTT
CDR3aa: CASSVATQNTEAFF

d_gene: -
j_gene: TRBJ2-5
abundance: -
v_gene: TRBV23-1
CDR3nt: TGCGCCAGCCCTGTCAGGGGCGAAGAGACCCAGTACTTC
CDR3aa: CASPVRGEETQYF

d_gene: -
j_gene: TRBJ1-5
abundance: -
v_gene: TRBV5-8
CDR3nt: TGTGCCAGCAGCTTCAAACCTAGGATGCCCCAGCATTTT
CDR3aa: CASSFKPRMPQHF

d_gene: -
j_gene: TRBJ1-1
abundance: -
v_gene: TRBV5-6
CDR3nt: TGTGCCAGCAGCTTGGGTTTCGGGCTCCCTGAAGCTTTCTTT
CDR3aa: CASSLGFGLPEAFF

d_gene: TRBD2
j_gene: TRBJ2-3
abundance: -
v_gene: TRBV7-2
CDR3nt: TGTGCCAGCAGAAGACTAGCGGGGTCCCCCACAGATACGCAGTATTTT
CDR3aa: CASRRLAGSPTDTQYF

d_gene: TRBD2
j_gene: TRBJ2-5
abundance: -
v_gene: TRBV13
CDR3nt: TGTGCCAGCAGGCTAGCGGGGGGGTCGGAGACCCAGTACTTC
CDR3aa: CASRLAGGSETQYF

d_gene: -
j_gene: TRBJ2-7
abundance: once
v_gene: TRBV7-2
CDR3nt: TGTGCCAGCAGCTTAGGGGTATCTCTGGGGCTTAGCTCCTACGAGCAGTACTTC
CDR3aa: CASSLGVSLGLSSYEQYF

d_gene: -
j_gene: TRBJ2-1
abundance: -
v_gene: TRBV11-1
CDR3nt: TGTGCCAGCAGCTTAACCGGGACACCGGGCTACAATGAGCAGTTCTTC
CDR3aa: CASSLTGTPGYNEQFF

d_gene: -
j_gene: TRBJ2-2
abundance: once
v_gene: TRBV7-2
CDR3nt: TGTGCCAGCAGCTTAGCCAGGGGAGCCGGGGAGCTGTTTTTT
CDR3aa: CASSLARGAGELFF

d_gene: TRBD1
j_gene: TRBJ1-6
abundance: -
v_gene: TRBV19
CDR3nt: TGTGCCAGTAGTTCGACAGGGGGCCATAATTCACCCCTCCACTTT
CDR3aa: CASSSTGGHNSPLHF

d_gene: TRBD1
j_gene: TRBJ1-1
abundance: -
v_gene: TRBV2
CDR3nt: TGTGCCAGCCGATCACAGGGGACGGCTTTCTTT
CDR3aa: CASRSQGTAFF

d_gene: -
j_gene: TRBJ2-3
abundance: once
v_gene: TRBV6-6
CDR3nt: TGTGCCAGCAGTTACCCTCAGGGTCGAGGCACAGATACGCAGTATTTT
CDR3aa: CASSYPQGRGTDTQYF

d_gene: -
j_gene: TRBJ1-2
abundance: -
v_gene: TRBV6-6
CDR3nt: TGTGCCAGCAAACCCTCCGGCGGCTATGGCTACACCTTC
CDR3aa: CASKPSGGYGYTF

d_gene: -
j_gene: TRBJ1-2
abundance: -
v_gene: TRBV7-8
CDR3nt: TGTGCCAGCAGCCAGAACGAGTATTACTATGGCTACACCTTC
CDR3aa: CASSQNEYYYGYTF

d_gene: -
j_gene: TRBJ1-3
abundance: -
v_gene: TRBV23-1
CDR3nt: TGCGCCAGCAGTCCCCCTCCGGACCGGGGAAACACCATATATTTT
CDR3aa: CASSPPPDRGNTIYF

d_gene: -
j_gene: TRBJ1-4
abundance: -
v_gene: TRBV28
CDR3nt: TGTGCCAGCAGTCGGTTCAGGGAGGCCCCTAATGAAAAACTGTTTTTT
CDR3aa: CASSRFREAPNEKLFF

d_gene: TRBD2
j_gene: TRBJ2-5
abundance: -
v_gene: TRBV2
CDR3nt: TGTGCCAGCAGTTCCCGGACTAGCGGGGAGACCCAGTACTTC
CDR3aa: CASSSRTSGETQYF

d_gene: -
j_gene: TRBJ1-4
abundance: few
v_gene: TRBV12-5
CDR3nt: TGTGCTAGTGGTTTGGGGGCGGCTAATGAAAAACTGTTTTTT
CDR3aa: CASGLGAANEKLFF

d_gene: TRBD1
j_gene: TRBJ2-5
abundance: -
v_gene: TRBV30
CDR3nt: TGTGCCTGGAGTGGACAGGGGCTACAAGAGACCCAGTACTTC
CDR3aa: CAWSGQGLQETQYF

d_gene: -
j_gene: TRBJ2-2
abundance: -
v_gene: TRBV5-6
CDR3nt: TGTGCCAGCAATCCTTGGCTCCTAGCGAACACCGGGGAGCTGTTTTTT
CDR3aa: CASNPWLLANTGELFF

d_gene: TRBD2
j_gene: TRBJ2-3
abundance: once
v_gene: TRBV7-6
CDR3nt: TGTGCCAGCAGCCTTCTTAGCGGGGGGGTTTCAGATACGCAGTATTTT
CDR3aa: CASSLLSGGVSDTQYF

d_gene: -
j_gene: TRBJ2-2
abundance: -
v_gene: TRBV5-8
CDR3nt: TGTGCCAGCAGCTTGGAAGGGACAACGAACACCGGGGAGCTGTTTTTT
CDR3aa: CASSLEGTTNTGELFF

d_gene: TRBD2
j_gene: TRBJ2-3
abundance: once
v_gene: TRBV27
CDR3nt: TGTGCCAGCAGTCCTACGCGGGGGGGAGGGTACCCAGATACGCAGTATTTT
CDR3aa: CASSPTRGGGYPDTQYF

d_gene: TRBD2
j_gene: TRBJ2-3
abundance: -
v_gene: TRBV19
CDR3nt: TGTGCCAGTAGTATTCGGCGGGGGGGCCCAGATACGCAGTATTTT
CDR3aa: CASSIRRGGPDTQYF

d_gene: TRBD1
j_gene: TRBJ1-5
abundance: -
v_gene: TRBV19
CDR3nt: TGTGCCAGTAGTACGACAGGGGGTGATCAGCCCCAGCATTTT
CDR3aa: CASSTTGGDQPQHF

d_gene: TRBD2
j_gene: TRBJ2-7
abundance: -
v_gene: TRBV6-5
CDR3nt: TGTGCCAGCAGTTATGACCTAGCGGGAGTAAACGAGCAGTACTTC
CDR3aa: CASSYDLAGVNEQYF

d_gene: -
j_gene: TRBJ2-7
abundance: -
v_gene: TRBV6-6
CDR3nt: TGTGCCAGCCGGGGGCAGGGAGGGACCTACGAGCAGTACTTC
CDR3aa: CASRGQGGTYEQYF

d_gene: TRBD1
j_gene: TRBJ1-1
abundance: -
v_gene: TRBV18
CDR3nt: TGTGCCAGCTCCCAGGACAGGGATTGGGGAAACACTGAAGCTTTCTTT
CDR3aa: CASSQDRDWGNTEAFF

d_gene: -
j_gene: TRBJ1-4
abundance: -
v_gene: TRBV2
CDR3nt: TGTGCCAGCAGCCTAGGGGGAGGAGAAAAACTGTTTTTT
CDR3aa: CASSLGGGEKLFF

d_gene: -
j_gene: TRBJ1-2
abundance: -
v_gene: TRBV28
CDR3nt: TGTGCCAGCAGTTTAGTTTTCCAGGACCGAGGCTACACCTTC
CDR3aa: CASSLVFQDRGYTF

d_gene: TRBD2
j_gene: TRBJ2-1
abundance: -
v_gene: TRBV5-1
CDR3nt: TGCGCCAGCAGCCCCGGAAAACTAGCGGTTGACAATGAGCAGTTCTTC
CDR3aa: CASSPGKLAVDNEQFF

d_gene: -
j_gene: TRBJ2-1
abundance: -
v_gene: TRBV14
CDR3nt: TGTGCCAGCAGCGCCCTTGGGGGAGGTGAGCAGTTCTTC
CDR3aa: CASSALGGGEQFF

d_gene: TRBD2
j_gene: TRBJ2-5
abundance: -
v_gene: TRBV19
CDR3nt: TGTGCCAGTAGTTTACTAGCGGGACAAGAGACCCAGTACTTC
CDR3aa: CASSLLAGQETQYF

d_gene: TRBD1
j_gene: TRBJ1-1
abundance: -
v_gene: TRBV2
CDR3nt: TGTGCCAGCAAAAAACCAGGGGGCCTGAACACTGAAGCTTTCTTT
CDR3aa: CASKKPGGLNTEAFF

d_gene: -
j_gene: TRBJ1-1
abundance: -
v_gene: TRBV11-3
CDR3nt: TGTGCCAGCAGCTACCTCTTCGGTACTGAAGCTTTCTTT
CDR3aa: CASSYLFGTEAFF

d_gene: -
j_gene: TRBJ2-4
abundance: few
v_gene: TRBV27
CDR3nt: TGTGCCAGCAGTCCGAGGGAAAACATTCAGTACTTC
CDR3aa: CASSPRENIQYF

d_gene: -
j_gene: TRBJ2-3
abundance: -
v_gene: TRBV5-1
CDR3nt: TGCGCCAGCAGCCCTACGGGGGATACGCAGTATTTT
CDR3aa: CASSPTGDTQYF

d_gene: -
j_gene: TRBJ1-2
abundance: -
v_gene: TRBV6-1
CDR3nt: TGTGCCACCTACTCAACCACTCTCTATGGCTACACCTTC
CDR3aa: CATYSTTLYGYTF

d_gene: TRBD2
j_gene: TRBJ2-1
abundance: -
v_gene: TRBV7-9
CDR3nt: TGTGCCAGCAGCTTTTTAACTAGCGCATCCTACAATGAGCAGTTCTTC
CDR3aa: CASSFLTSASYNEQFF

d_gene: -
j_gene: TRBJ1-2
abundance: -
v_gene: TRBV6-5
CDR3nt: TGTGCCAGCAGTGCAGGGGAAGAGTATGGCTACACCTTC
CDR3aa: CASSAGEEYGYTF

d_gene: -
j_gene: TRBJ1-5
abundance: -
v_gene: TRBV28
CDR3nt: TGTGCCAGCAGTTTAACATCTGGGCGCCAGCCCCAGCATTTT
CDR3aa: CASSLTSGRQPQHF